The table lists the clone carrying this TCR beta chain with a count of one. Its antigen remains unidentified. The stimulus was lysate of CMV-infected fibroblasts, 10 ug/mL. Memory cells lacking CD40L and CD69 with high CD45RO were sorted. The immunoSEQ assay was version 4, run in survey mode. TCRdb keeps only in-frame clones here, not all; method: immunoSEQ multiplex PCR. The data show tens of thousands of clones, more than 75% seen once. V was cut by 6 bases and J by 1 base, with 11 bases left in between. The germline V gene encodes CDR1 SQVTM and CDR2 ANQGSEA. This CDR3 comprises 13 residues. This specimen comes from a study of persistence of HIV-infected CD4 T cells. Study at large: A median of 8 years of suppressive ART preceded sampling. Two participants gave one leukapheresis sample; others gave up to roughly 180 mL blood repeatedly.

The TCR comes from an adult woman with HIV who was CMV-seropositive. The material was CD4+ T cells sorted from PBMCs after roughly 18-hour stimulation, obtained from a patient who received antiretroviral therapy. The chain is built from TRBV29-1 and TRBJ2-3, with D possibly being TRBD1 or TRBD2 (5 bases each). CDR3: CSVGEGGTDTQYF. CDR3 DNA sequence: TGCAGCGTGGGGGAAGGGGGCACAGATACGCAGTATTTT.